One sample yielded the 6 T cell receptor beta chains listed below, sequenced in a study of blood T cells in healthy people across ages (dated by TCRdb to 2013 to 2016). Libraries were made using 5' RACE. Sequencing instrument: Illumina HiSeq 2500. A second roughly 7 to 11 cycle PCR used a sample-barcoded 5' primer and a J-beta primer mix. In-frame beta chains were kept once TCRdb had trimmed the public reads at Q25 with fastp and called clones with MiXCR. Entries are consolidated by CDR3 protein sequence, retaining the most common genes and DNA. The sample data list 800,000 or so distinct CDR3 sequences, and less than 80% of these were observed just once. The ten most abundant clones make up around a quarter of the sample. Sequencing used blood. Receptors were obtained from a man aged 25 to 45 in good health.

CDR3 sequence reads: CASSLYGRVGTGELFF. In nucleotides, the CDR3 is TGTGCCAGCAGTTTATATGGCAGGGTCGGGACCGGGGAGCTGTTTTTT. This chain connects TRBV27 to TRBJ2-2; the D gene is possibly TRBD1 (5 bases). The CDR3 spans 16 residues. Looked up from germline, CDR1 is MNHEY and CDR2 is SMNVEV (reference sequence). Trimming cost V 1 base and J 5 bases, with 14 bases left between them.

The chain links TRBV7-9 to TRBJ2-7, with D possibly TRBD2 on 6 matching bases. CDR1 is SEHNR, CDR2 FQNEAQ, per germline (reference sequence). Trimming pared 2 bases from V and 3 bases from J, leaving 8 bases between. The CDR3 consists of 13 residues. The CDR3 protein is CASSLPGLYEQYF. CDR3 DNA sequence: TGTGCCAGCAGCTTACCGGGACTCTACGAGCAGTACTTC. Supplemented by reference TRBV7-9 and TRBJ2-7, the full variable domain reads DTGVSQNPRHKITKRGQNVTFRCDPISEHNRLYWYRQTLGQGPEFLTYFQNEAQLEKSRLLSDRFSAERPKGSFSTLEIQRTEQGDSAMYLCASSLPGLYEQYFGPGTRLTVT.

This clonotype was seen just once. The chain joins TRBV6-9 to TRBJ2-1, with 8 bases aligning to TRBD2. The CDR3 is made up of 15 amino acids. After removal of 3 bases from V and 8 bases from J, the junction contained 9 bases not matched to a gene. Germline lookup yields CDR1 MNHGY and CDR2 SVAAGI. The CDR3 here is CASSYDRGGRDEQFF. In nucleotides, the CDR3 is TGTGCCAGCAGTTACGATCGGGGGGGCAGGGATGAGCAGTTCTTC.

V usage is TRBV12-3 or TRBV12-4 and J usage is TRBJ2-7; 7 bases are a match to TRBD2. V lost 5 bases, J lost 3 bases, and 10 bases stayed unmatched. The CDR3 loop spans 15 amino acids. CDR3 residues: CASSPRVGGNYEQYF. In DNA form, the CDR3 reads TGTGCCAGCAGTCCCCGGGTGGGAGGGAACTACGAGCAGTACTTC.

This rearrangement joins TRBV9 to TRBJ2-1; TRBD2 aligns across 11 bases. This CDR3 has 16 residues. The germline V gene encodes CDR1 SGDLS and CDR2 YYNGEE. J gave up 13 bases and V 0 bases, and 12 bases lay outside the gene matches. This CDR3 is CASSVGLAGGKETQFF. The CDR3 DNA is TGTGCCAGCAGCGTAGGCCTAGCGGGGGGAAAAGAGACCCAGTTCTTC.

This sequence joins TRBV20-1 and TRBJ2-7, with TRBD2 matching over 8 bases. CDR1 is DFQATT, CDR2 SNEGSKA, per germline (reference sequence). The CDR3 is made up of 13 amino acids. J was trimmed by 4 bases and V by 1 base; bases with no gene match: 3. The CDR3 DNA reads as TGCAGTGCTAGAGTGGGACTAGGATACGAGCAGTACTTC. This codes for CSARVGLGYEQYF.